One sample yielded the 22 T cell receptor beta chains listed below, sequenced in a study of shared clonotypes between healthy human individuals. The table came from immunoSEQ multiplex PCR; TCRdb's copy has only in-frame clones and leaves some out. Found here are fewer than 650,000 clones, over 65% of them singletons; the top ten hold under 15%. Sequencing used PBMCs. The receptors shown here come from a woman in her thirties or forties in good health. Some clones in this sample may be carry-over from other donors' samples.

A few counts support this clone. This specimen includes other DNA sequences encoding the same CDR3. The CDR3 here is CASSTTGYPTNYGYTF. Here the CDR3 DNA reads TGTGCCAGCAGCACGACAGGCTACCCCACTAACTATGGCTACACCTTC. The rearrangement uses TRBV28 and TRBJ1-2, with a weak D call TRBD1 (6 bases). The CDR3 loop spans 16 amino acids. Germline V lookup: CDR1 MDHEN, CDR2 SYDVKM. V was shortened by 6 bases and J by 0 bases, with 17 bases between the two germline ends.

This clone was counted many times. The chain combines TRBV27 with TRBJ1-2, with TRBD1 matching 7 bases. The germline gives CDR1 MNHEY, CDR2 SMNVEV (reference sequence). The CDR3 totals 14 residues. V was pared by 2 bases and J by 5 bases, with 5 bases of the junction left unmatched. The CDR3 here is CASSLRVTGYGYTF. The CDR3 DNA sequence: TGTGCCAGCAGTTTAAGGGTGACAGGGTATGGCTACACCTTC.

The rearrangement joins TRBV7-9 to TRBJ2-1; TRBD2 is a possible D gene (6 bases). Germline V gene lookup returns CDR1 SEHNR and CDR2 FQNEAQ (reference sequence). Deletions cut 2 bases from V and 3 bases from J, with 14 bases between. The CDR3 is made up of 16 amino acids. CDR3 DNA: TGTGCCAGCAGCTTACGGGGGACTCACCTCTACAATGAGCAGTTCTTC. Translating gives CASSLRGTHLYNEQFF.

The V gene is TRBV7-2, the J gene TRBJ1-2, with D perhaps TRBD1 (6 bases). V lost 0 bases, J lost 0 bases, and 8 bases lay in between. Looked up from germline, CDR1 is SGHTA and CDR2 is FQGNSA. The CDR3 runs to 15 residues. CDR3 residues: CASSLAGGANYGYTF. CDR3 nucleotides: TGTGCCAGCAGCTTAGCGGGGGGCGCTAACTATGGCTACACCTTC.

V and J are TRBV2 and TRBJ2-3, with 8 nucleotides matching TRBD2. The junction had 8 bases not matched to a gene; V was cut back by 4 bases and J by 5 bases. Germline V gene lookup returns CDR1 SNHLY and CDR2 FYNNEI. The CDR3 has 15 amino acids. CDR3: CASSGSGKEVDTQYF. For the CDR3, the DNA is TGTGCCAGCAGTGGTAGCGGGAAAGAGGTAGATACGCAGTATTTT. Together with reference TRBV2 and TRBJ2-3, the CDR3 gives the full variable domain: EPEVTQTPSHQVTQMGQEVILRCVPISNHLYFYWYRQILGQKVEFLVSFYNNEISEKSEIFDDQFSVERPDGSNFTLKIRSTKLEDSAMYFCASSGSGKEVDTQYFGPGTRLTVL.

The rearrangement joins TRBV4-1 to TRBJ2-7; tentative D call: TRBD1 (5 bases). V was cut by 3 bases and J by 4 bases, with 13 bases left in between. Germline V gene lookup returns CDR1 MGHRA and CDR2 YSYEKL. The CDR3 has 14 amino acids. CDR3 nucleotide sequence: TGCGCCAGCAGCCAGGATTCAACAGGTTACGAGCAGTACTTC. It specifies CASSQDSTGYEQYF.

The chain links TRBV7-3 to TRBJ2-2; possibly TRBD2 for D (6 bases). Germline V lookup: CDR1 SGHTA, CDR2 FQGTGA. This CDR3 has 14 residues. V was clipped by 4 bases and J by 4 bases, with 10 bases between them. The CDR3 DNA reads TGTGCCAGCAGCTCCCCCGGGGGCACCGGGGAGCTGTTTTTT. Its translation: CASSSPGGTGELFF.

This clone was seen a handful of times. The rearrangement joins TRBV28 to TRBJ2-7, with TRBD2 matching over 7 bases. Germline V gene sequence: CDR1 MDHEN, CDR2 SYDVKM. This CDR3 spans 14 amino acids. J gave up 2 bases and V 6 bases, and 7 bases lay outside the gene matches. CDR3 sequence (DNA): TGTGCCAGCAGCTCAAGCGGGGAGGCCTACGAGCAGTACTTC. It codes for CASSSSGEAYEQYF.

The CDR3 is CASSAGRGHHGYTF. The CDR3, as DNA: TGTGCCAGCAGTGCCGGCAGGGGGCATCATGGCTACACCTTC. V is TRBV2 and J is TRBJ1-2, with 8 bases matching TRBD1. Germline CDR1 is SNHLY and CDR2 is FYNNEI. Losses at the gene ends were 4 bases for V and 6 bases for J; bases not matched to a gene: 7. This CDR3 is 14 amino acids long.

J is TRBJ1-1 and V is TRBV27; D may be TRBD1 (6 bases). CDR3 size: 16 residues. Germline-derived CDR1 and CDR2 are MNHEY and SMNVEV (reference sequence). V was pared by 6 bases and J by 3 bases, with 20 bases between. CDR3 in DNA: TGTGCCAGCAGCTTAATTAAGGGGGGTATCGACACTGAAGCTTTCTTT. Amino acid sequence: CASSLIKGGIDTEAFF.

The J gene is TRBJ2-7, the V gene TRBV5-5; no firm D call. This CDR3 spans 14 amino acids. V lost 4 bases to trimming and J lost 3 bases, with 14 bases between them. Germline CDR1 is SGHKS and CDR2 is YYEKEE (reference sequence). The CDR3: CASSPTRLGYEQYF. The CDR3 DNA is TGTGCCAGCAGCCCAACCCGACTGGGCTACGAGCAGTACTTC. The whole variable domain, filled in from reference TRBV5-5 and TRBJ2-7, reads DAGVTQSPTHLIKTRGQQVTLRCSPISGHKSVSWYQQVLGQGPQFIFQYYEKEERGRGNFPDRFSARQFPNYSSELNVNALLLGDSALYLCASSPTRLGYEQYFGPGTRLTVT.

The chain couples TRBV28 to TRBJ2-5, with 10 nucleotides matching TRBD2. CDR3 length equals 17 residues. V trimming: 5 bases; J trimming: 5 bases; junction bases outside the gene matches: 14. In germline, CDR1 is MDHEN, CDR2 SYDVKM. CDR3 sequence reads: CASSGGGLAGVRETQYF. CDR3 sequence (DNA): TGTGCCAGCAGTGGGGGGGGGCTAGCGGGAGTCCGGGAGACCCAGTACTTC. Filled out from reference TRBV28 and TRBJ2-5, the complete variable domain reads DVKVTQSSRYLVKRTGEKVFLECVQDMDHENMFWYRQDPGLGLRLIYFSYDVKMKEKGDIPEGYSVSREKKERFSLILESASTNQTSMYLCASSGGGLAGVRETQYFGPGTRLLVL.

This chain joins TRBV5-4 and TRBJ2-7, with TRBD2 identical over 7 bases. V gave up 4 bases and J gave up 0 bases; unmatched junction bases: 7. The CDR3 is 15 residues long. Looked up from germline, CDR1 is SGHNT and CDR2 is YYREEE (reference sequence). The CDR3 region has the DNA TGTGCCAGCAGCGGTCCGGGACTATCCTCCTACGAGCAGTACTTC. Translating it yields CASSGPGLSSYEQYF.

This clone was recorded at least ten times. The CDR3 reads CASSFRGTSGSHEQYF. Here the CDR3 DNA reads TGTGCCAGCAGTTTCAGAGGCACTAGCGGGAGTCACGAGCAGTACTTC. The genes are TRBV27 and TRBJ2-7; TRBD2 aligns across 11 bases. Germline assignment: CDR1 MNHEY and CDR2 SMNVEV (reference sequence). The CDR3 loop spans 16 amino acids. The V gene end was trimmed by 3 bases and the J gene end by 5 bases; junction bases not matched to a gene: 9.

A word on this clone: A single base separates this from a much larger clone, so it may be a read error. The chain has TRBV7-6 and TRBJ2-1, with 8 bases matching TRBD2. The germline gives CDR1 SGHVS, CDR2 FNYEAQ. The CDR3 contains 14 residues. With V trimmed by 3 bases and J by 4 bases, 2 bases remained unmatched. The CDR3 is CASSFSGTYNEQFF. The CDR3 DNA reads as TGTGCCAGCAGCTTTAGCGGGACATACAATGAGCAGTTCTTC.

The chain is built from TRBV5-1 and TRBJ2-1; a possible D gene is TRBD2 (5 bases). The CDR3 contains 14 residues. Germline V gives CDR1 SGHRS, CDR2 YFSETQ. Trimming shortened V by 0 bases and J by 7 bases, and 11 bases separated the two germline ends. The CDR3: CASSLGVARNEQFF. CDR3 sequence (DNA): TGCGCCAGCAGCTTGGGGGTAGCGAGGAATGAGCAGTTCTTC. Supplemented by reference TRBV5-1 and TRBJ2-1, the full variable domain reads KAGVTQTPRYLIKTRGQQVTLSCSPISGHRSVSWYQQTPGQGLQFLFEYFSETQRNKGNFPGRFSGRQFSNSRSEMNVSTLELGDSALYLCASSLGVARNEQFFGPGTRLTVL.

The chain has TRBV25-1 and TRBJ2-1; TRBD1 aligns across 7 bases. Germline V gives CDR1 MGHDK, CDR2 SYGVNS. The length of the CDR3 is 16 residues. V was pared by 1 base and J by 6 bases, with 9 bases of the junction left unmatched. This CDR3 reads CASSEFDRAPSNEQFF. CDR3 DNA sequence: TGTGCCAGCAGTGAATTTGACAGGGCCCCGAGCAATGAGCAGTTCTTC.

J is TRBJ1-4 and V is TRBV30; TRBD1 matches at 8 bases. The ends lost 3 bases at V and 7 bases at J; junction bases unmatched: 7. The CDR3 sequence is 14 residues long. CDR1 and CDR2 (germline): GTSNPN, SVGIG (reference sequence). This CDR3 is CAWSDRGGSEKLFF. The CDR3 DNA reads as TGTGCCTGGAGCGACAGGGGCGGGTCTGAAAAACTGTTTTTT.

This clone was detected a few times. Sequence at one end of the junction differs from germline and may be a read error. The chain uses TRBV30 and TRBJ1-1; D remains ambiguous. CDR1 and CDR2 from the germline V gene are GTSNPN and SVGIG (reference sequence). The CDR3 runs to 13 residues. This CDR3 reads CAWSVSRNTGAFF. The CDR3 bases are TGTGCCTGGAGTGTATCACGGAACACTGGAGCTTTCTTT. Variable domain in full (rest from reference TRBV30 and TRBJ1-1): SQTIHQWPATLVQPVGSPLSLECTVEGTSNPNLYWYRQAAGRGLQLLFYSVGIGQISSEVPQNLSASRPQDRQFILSSKKLLLSDSGFYLCAWSVSRNTGAFFGQGTRLTVV.

V and J are TRBV2 and TRBJ1-1, with D hard to call. Between the trimmed V and J ends, which lost 10 bases and 0 bases, there was a span of 15 bases. The CDR3 sequence is 14 residues long. Germline CDR1 and CDR2: SNHLY and FYNNEI. The chain's CDR3 is CATNSNGLNTEAFF. The CDR3 DNA reads as TGTGCCACCAACTCTAATGGTTTGAACACTGAAGCTTTCTTT.

With respect to this clone: The likely explanation is a read error, given a far larger clone one base away. Within the sample, other DNA sequences also encode this same CDR3. The chain links TRBV6-1 to TRBJ2-7, with a tentative D call TRBD2 (5 bases). From germline, CDR1 is MNHNS and CDR2 SASEGT. This CDR3 has 13 residues. The CDR3 bases are TGTGCCAGTAGTGACTACAGCTCCTACGAGCAGTACTTC. It specifies CASSDYSSYEQYF.

The gene calls are TRBV28 and TRBJ1-5; D gene unclear. V was trimmed by 6 bases and J by 4 bases, leaving 10 bases between them. CDR1 is MDHEN, CDR2 SYDVKM, per germline. The CDR3 runs to 13 residues. CDR3: CASSPDFNQPQHF. In nucleotides, the CDR3 is TGTGCCAGCAGCCCAGATTTTAATCAGCCCCAGCATTTT.